The rows below give T cell receptor beta chains drawn from one sample of a study of blood T cell repertoires in COVID-19. TCRdb's copy holds only in-frame clones and misses some; the assay was immunoSEQ multiplex PCR. The sample lists under 200,000 clones; 80% to 90% were seen once. Sequenced sample: peripheral blood. Receptor source: a woman between 65 and 79 years old with acute or convalescent COVID-19. Both conserved end residues are part of each CDR3. A D gene is named only where the DNA matches it firmly. Size is omitted from some rows. Given values are once, few, many or a class for expanded clones.

v_call	clone_size	j_call	d_call	cdr3_aa	cdr3_nt
TRBV20-1	.	TRBJ1-2	.	CSAFDNGYTF	TGCAGTGCTTTTGACAATGGCTACACCTTC
TRBV6-5	.	TRBJ1-3	.	CASSPLGVSGNTIYF	TGTGCCAGCAGTCCTCTCGGGGTCTCTGGAAACACCATATATTTT
TRBV23-1	.	TRBJ2-7	TRBD1	CASSQCQGASCEQYF	TGCGCCAGCAGTCAATGCCAGGGGGCGAGTTGCGAGCAGTACTTC
TRBV6-5	few	TRBJ2-2	.	CASSYGRGDTGELFF	TGTGCCAGCAGTTACGGCAGGGGCGACACCGGGGAGCTGTTTTTT
TRBV6-5	.	TRBJ2-3	TRBD1	CASRVGQGYTDTQYF	TGTGCCAGCAGGGTGGGACAGGGCTACACAGATACGCAGTATTTT
TRBV9	.	TRBJ1-2	.	CASSLGPVDYGYTF	TGTGCCAGCAGCCTAGGCCCGGTAGACTATGGCTACACCTTC
TRBV7-8	.	TRBJ1-5	.	CASSPREGNQPQHF	TGTGCCAGCAGCCCGCGGGAGGGCAATCAGCCCCAGCATTTT
TRBV2	.	TRBJ2-1	TRBD1	CASRTGIGNEQFF	TGTGCCAGTAGGACAGGGATCGGCAATGAGCAGTTCTTC
TRBV27	.	TRBJ2-3	TRBD2	CASSINSGSSTDTQYF	TGTGCCAGCAGTATCAATAGCGGGAGCAGCACAGATACGCAGTATTTT
TRBV2	.	TRBJ1-2	TRBD1	CASLPDRNRANYGYTF	TGTGCCAGCCTTCCGGACAGGAACAGAGCTAACTATGGCTACACCTTC
TRBV11-2	.	TRBJ1-5	.	CASSVDRFDNQPQHF	TGTGCCAGCAGCGTTGACAGATTTGACAATCAGCCCCAGCATTTT
TRBV11-3	.	TRBJ2-3	TRBD1	CASSGRTTGRIDTQYF	TGTGCCAGCAGCGGTAGGACGACAGGGAGAATAGATACGCAGTATTTT
TRBV11-2	.	TRBJ2-7	.	CASSLVGAQTEQYF	TGTGCCAGCAGCTTAGTAGGGGCCCAGACGGAGCAGTACTTC
TRBV21-1	.	TRBJ1-5	.	CASSKLLNQPQHF	TGTGCCAGCAGCAAACTTCTAAATCAGCCCCAGCATTTT
TRBV27	few	TRBJ1-2	.	CASSSVGVSVGYTF	TGTGCCAGCAGTTCCGTGGGAGTTTCTGTTGGCTACACCTTC
TRBV5-8	.	TRBJ2-3	TRBD2	CASSILAGNTDTQYF	TGTGCCAGCAGCATACTAGCGGGGAACACAGATACGCAGTATTTT
TRBV18	.	TRBJ1-6	.	CASSPQELYNSPLHF	TGTGCCAGCTCCCCACAGGAGCTCTATAATTCACCCCTCCACTTT
TRBV20-1	.	TRBJ1-4	.	CSASGGGGREGKLFF	TGCAGTGCTAGTGGAGGAGGAGGGCGTGAGGGTAAACTGTTTTTT
TRBV6-5	.	TRBJ1-1	TRBD1	CASSSRRTGNTEAFF	TGTGCCAGCAGCTCCCGAAGGACAGGGAACACTGAAGCTTTCTTT
TRBV18	.	TRBJ2-5	TRBD1	CASSRDRQETQYF	TGTGCCAGCTCCCGGGACAGACAAGAGACCCAGTACTTC
TRBV5-6	.	TRBJ1-1	.	CASSSSFLSAGTEAFF	TGTGCCAGCAGCTCTTCGTTTCTGTCCGCCGGCACTGAAGCTTTCTTT
TRBV10-3	.	TRBJ2-7	TRBD2	CAISERGLAGPTEQYF	TGTGCCATCAGTGAGCGGGGACTAGCGGGGCCTACGGAGCAGTACTTC
TRBV7-6	.	TRBJ2-7	TRBD2	CASSRDSGRASDEQYF	TGTGCCAGCAGCCGGGATAGCGGGAGGGCCTCGGACGAGCAGTACTTC
TRBV5-4	.	TRBJ1-1	TRBD1	CASSLERQGSEAFF	TGTGCCAGCAGCTTGGAGAGACAGGGCTCTGAAGCTTTCTTT
TRBV7-2	.	TRBJ2-6	.	CASTELISGANVLTF	TGTGCCAGCACCGAACTGATCTCTGGGGCCAACGTCCTGACTTTC
TRBV11-3	.	TRBJ1-1	.	CASSSGGLTEAFF	TGTGCCAGCAGCTCCGGGGGTCTCACTGAAGCTTTCTTT
TRBV3-1/TRBV3-2	.	TRBJ2-7	TRBD1	CASSLQGAGEQYF	TGTGCCAGCAGCCTACAGGGGGCTGGCGAGCAGTACTTC
TRBV12-5	.	TRBJ2-1	.	CASEVDYEQFF	TGTGCTAGTGAGGTGGACTATGAGCAGTTCTTC
TRBV6-5	.	TRBJ2-7	.	CASSRRIPSTDEQYF	TGTGCCAGCAGTAGGAGAATTCCTAGTACGGACGAGCAGTACTTC
TRBV14	.	TRBJ1-1	TRBD1	CASSLKMTGKAFF	TGTGCCAGCAGCCTGAAGATGACAGGGAAAGCTTTCTTT
TRBV1	.	TRBJ2-1	.	CTSSQARTSEYNEQFF	TGCACCAGCAGCCAAGCCCGGACTAGCGAGTACAATGAGCAGTTCTTC
TRBV7-2	.	TRBJ1-5	TRBD1	CASSLLPGGGNQPQHF	TGTGCCAGCAGCTTACTTCCAGGGGGAGGCAATCAGCCCCAGCATTTT
TRBV28	.	TRBJ2-7	.	CASRSFMRDSYEQYF	TGTGCCAGCAGATCATTTATGCGGGATTCCTACGAGCAGTACTTC
TRBV6-6	once	TRBJ1-2	.	CASSLLLQGPNYGYTF	TGTGCCAGCAGTCTACTATTACAGGGACCTAACTATGGCTACACCTTC
TRBV10-3	.	TRBJ1-2	.	CAISGTGSYGYTF	TGTGCCATCAGTGGAACAGGGAGCTATGGCTACACCTTC
TRBV4-1	.	TRBJ2-1	.	CASSPREVSYNEQFF	TGCGCCAGCAGCCCCCGCGAGGTCTCCTACAATGAGCAGTTCTTC
TRBV2	.	TRBJ2-3	TRBD2	CASSEYAGVEDTQYF	TGTGCCAGCAGTGAGTATGCGGGAGTGGAAGATACGCAGTATTTT
TRBV6-4	once	TRBJ1-1	.	CASSDSGDTEAFF	TGTGCCAGCAGTGACTCAGGGGACACTGAAGCTTTCTTT
TRBV7-9	once	TRBJ2-7	.	CASSPQGSPRNEQYF	TGTGCCAGCAGCCCCCAGGGCAGCCCGCGGAACGAGCAGTACTTC
TRBV6-2/TRBV6-3	.	TRBJ2-7	.	CASSYHSRLPYEQYF	TGTGCCAGCAGTTACCATTCGCGGCTACCCTACGAGCAGTACTTC